The TCR beta chain under discussion was sequenced for a study of Graves' ophthalmopathy and Graves' hyperthyroidism. The authors amplified TCR beta CDR3 regions, and they did so from RNA transcripts for repertoire sequencing. Second-round multiplex PCR followed a first-round RT-PCR using HTBI primers. Each CDR3 protein gets one entry after TCRdb re-called the multiplex PCR reads with MiXCR. The table records about 550,000 distinct CDR3 sequences, under 45% of them present only once. There are many counts of this clonotype. This clonotype was sampled from an adult man with Graves' hyperthyroidism. Sequenced material: peripheral blood or thyroid tissue (not recorded which).

CDR3 sequence (DNA): TGCAGTGCTACACACACCGTCTCCTACGAGCAGTACTTC. Translated: CSATHTVSYEQYF. V is TRBV20-1 and J is TRBJ2-7; D is unresolved. Looked up from germline, CDR1 is DFQATT and CDR2 is SNEGSKA (reference sequence). V lost 4 bases, J lost 0 bases, and 10 bases lay in between. The CDR3 sequence is 13 residues long.